Presented here are 14 T cell receptor beta chains from one specimen sequenced in a study of cytomegalovirus exposure and HLA in healthy donors. It was with 60 Vbeta and 13 Jbeta primers that the PCR ran. Generated by immunoSEQ multiplex PCR, the TCRdb table keeps only in-frame clones and is missing some. The repertoire holds 95,000 to 110,000 clones, with about three quarters as singletons. Sequences were obtained from PBMCs. The receptors derive from a man aged 60 to 69 in good health and CMV-seropositive.

V gene TRBV10-1 combines with J gene TRBJ1-1; D possibly corresponds to TRBD1 (5 bases). The CDR3 sequence is 15 residues long. The V gene lost 0 bases and the J gene lost 5 bases, with 13 bases spanning the gap. Germline lookup yields CDR1 WNHNN and CDR2 SYGVQD (reference sequence). For the CDR3, the DNA is TGCGCCAGCAGTGAGTCGGAGGGGCTGGGGACTGAAGCTTTCTTT. This encodes CASSESEGLGTEAFF.

This clone was seen a single time. V usage is TRBV19 and J usage is TRBJ1-1; D is ambiguous. This CDR3 spans 14 amino acids. V lost 3 bases and J 11 bases, leaving 19 bases between the germline ends. CDR1 and CDR2 from the germline V gene are LNHDA and SQIVND (reference sequence). The CDR3 DNA reads as TGTGCCAGTAGTATTTCGAGCATAACCCCCAAGGCTTTCTTT. Translation: CASSISSITPKAFF.

The V call is TRBV9, the J call TRBJ1-2, with a tentative D call TRBD1 (6 bases). The CDR3 loop spans 14 amino acids. Germline-derived CDR1 and CDR2 are SGDLS and YYNGEE. V was cut by 6 bases and J by 0 bases, with 12 bases left in between. The CDR3 DNA is TGTGCCAGCACCGGACAGCTATCTAACTATGGCTACACCTTC. Translating gives CASTGQLSNYGYTF.

This clone was recorded a few times. The chain carries TRBV2 and TRBJ2-2; weak D call: TRBD2 (6 bases). V lost 4 bases and J 4 bases, leaving 13 bases between the germline ends. The CDR3 runs to 15 residues. Germline CDR1 reads SNHLY; CDR2 reads FYNNEI. The CDR3 DNA is TGTGCCAGCAGTGCGGGCCAGGGAGGCACCGGGGAGCTGTTTTTT. This sequence encodes CASSAGQGGTGELFF. Supplemented by reference TRBV2 and TRBJ2-2, the full variable domain reads EPEVTQTPSHQVTQMGQEVILRCVPISNHLYFYWYRQILGQKVEFLVSFYNNEISEKSEIFDDQFSVERPDGSNFTLKIRSTKLEDSAMYFCASSAGQGGTGELFFGEGSRLTVL.

The genes are TRBV6-6 and TRBJ1-5; TRBD1 matches 11 bases. The CDR3 contains 14 residues. Germline loops: CDR1 MNHNY, CDR2 SVGAGI (reference sequence). Trimming removed 8 bases from V and 6 bases from J; junction bases left unmatched: 6. The CDR3 DNA is TGTGCCAGCGGCCGGGACAGGGGGGTTCAGCCCCAGCATTTT. This translates into CASGRDRGVQPQHF.

The V and J genes are TRBV5-8 and TRBJ1-1; D not certain. This CDR3 has 14 residues. In germline, CDR1 is SGHTS, CDR2 YDEGEE. Trimming removed 2 bases at V and 1 base at J, with 9 bases between. The CDR3 here is CASSLVTQNTEAFF. The CDR3, as DNA: TGTGCCAGCAGCTTAGTTACACAGAACACTGAAGCTTTCTTT. Complete variable domain (other parts from reference TRBV5-8 and TRBJ1-1): EAGVTQSPTHLIKTRGQQATLRCSPISGHTSVYWYQQALGLGLQFLLWYDEGEERNRGNFPPRFSGRQFPNYSSELNVNALELEDSALYLCASSLVTQNTEAFFGQGTRLTVV.

The chain couples TRBV18 to TRBJ1-1, with D maybe TRBD1 (6 bases). The V gene's germline CDR1 is KGHSH and CDR2 LQKENI. Trimming shortened V by 8 bases and J by 5 bases, and 15 bases separated the two germline ends. The length of the CDR3 is 13 residues. The CDR3 spells CASTWTAETEAFF. For the CDR3, the DNA is TGTGCCAGCACTTGGACAGCTGAGACTGAAGCTTTCTTT.

As to this clone: The junction departs from germline at one end; a sequencing error may be responsible. This chain links TRBV10-3 with TRBJ1-2, with TRBD1 identical over 9 bases. The CDR3 sequence is 18 residues long. The germline V gene encodes CDR1 ENHRY and CDR2 SYGVKD. CDR3 sequence reads: CAISESPLQGAIDDGHTF. The CDR3 bases are TGTGCCATCAGTGAGTCCCCTCTACAGGGGGCGATTGATGATGGCCACACCTTC.

The V call is TRBV7-9, the J call TRBJ2-3; D is uncertain. V was trimmed by 3 bases and J by 5 bases, leaving 6 bases between them. This CDR3 contains 12 residues. Germline CDR1 SEHNR, CDR2 FQNEAQ (reference sequence). The CDR3 here is CASSFSGDTQYF. The CDR3 coding sequence is TGTGCCAGCAGCTTTTCAGGAGATACGCAGTATTTT.

The chain uses TRBV6-1 and TRBJ2-7, with D uncertain. The CDR3 runs 14 residues. Trimming cost V 5 bases and J 3 bases, with 14 bases left between them. Germline-derived CDR1 and CDR2 are MNHNS and SASEGT. CDR3 nucleotide sequence: TGTGCCAGCAGTCCTCTCACAGAAGGCTACGAGCAGTACTTC. It yields the protein CASSPLTEGYEQYF.

The V and J genes are TRBV11-2 and TRBJ1-5; D is perhaps TRBD1 (5 bases). Germline CDR1 reads SGHAT; CDR2 reads FQNNGV. The CDR3 length is 14 residues. V shed 1 base and J shed 2 bases, with 6 bases lying between them. The CDR3 DNA sequence: TGTGCCAGCAGCTTAGCCAGGGGCAATCAGCCCCAGCATTTT. It codes for CASSLARGNQPQHF. The full variable domain, its missing parts supplied by reference TRBV11-2 and TRBJ1-5, is EAGVAQSPRYKIIEKRQSVAFWCNPISGHATLYWYQQILGQGPKLLIQFQNNGVVDDSQLPKDRFSAERLKGVDSTLKIQPAKLEDSAVYLCASSLARGNQPQHFGDGTRLSIL.

The genes are TRBV18 and TRBJ2-3, with 7 positions matching TRBD2. The CDR3 contains 17 residues. J was trimmed by 6 bases and V by 0 bases; bases with no gene match: 12. Looked up from germline, CDR1 is KGHSH and CDR2 is LQKENI. The CDR3 DNA reads TGTGCCAGCTCACCACCGAGGGGCGGGGGACCCGGGGATACGCAGTATTTT. Encoded protein: CASSPPRGGGPGDTQYF.

V and J are TRBV5-1 and TRBJ2-3; 10 bases are a match to TRBD1. Trimming at V came to 2 bases and at J to 6 bases, leaving 6 bases not matched to a gene. This CDR3 contains 15 residues. Germline CDR1 and CDR2: SGHRS and YFSETQ. The CDR3 reads CASSFGTGEEDTQYF. Here the CDR3 DNA reads TGCGCCAGCAGCTTCGGGACAGGGGAAGAGGATACGCAGTATTTT.

CDR3 region: CASSWTDRSTYEQYF. Here the CDR3 DNA reads TGTGCCAGCAGCTGGACGGACAGGTCGACCTACGAGCAGTACTTC. The chain carries TRBV7-8 and TRBJ2-7, with 7 bases matching TRBD1. The ends lost 4 bases at V and 2 bases at J; junction bases unmatched: 8. CDR1 and CDR2 (germline): SGHVS, FQNEAQ. The CDR3 is 15 amino acids.